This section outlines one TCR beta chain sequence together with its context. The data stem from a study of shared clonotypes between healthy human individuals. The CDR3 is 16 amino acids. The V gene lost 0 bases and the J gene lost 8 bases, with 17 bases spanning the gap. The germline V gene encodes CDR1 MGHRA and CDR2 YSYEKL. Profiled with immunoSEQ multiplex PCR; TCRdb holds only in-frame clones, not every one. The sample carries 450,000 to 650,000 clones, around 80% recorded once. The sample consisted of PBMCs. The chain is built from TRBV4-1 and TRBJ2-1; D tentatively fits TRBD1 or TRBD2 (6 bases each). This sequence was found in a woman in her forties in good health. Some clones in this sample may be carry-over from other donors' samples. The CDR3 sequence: CASSQEYQGTYDEQFF. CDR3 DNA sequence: TGCGCCAGCAGCCAAGAATACCAGGGGACTTATGATGAGCAGTTCTTC.